This T cell receptor beta chain appears in the sequencing data of a study of T cell repertoires in cytomegalovirus infection. V lost 0 bases and J 6 bases, leaving 12 bases between the germline ends. The CDR3 has 15 residues. CDR1 MNHNY and CDR2 SVGAGI come from the germline V gene (reference sequence). TCRdb itself ran the reads through MiXCR, one entry per CDR3 protein. Here the sample spans about 700,000 distinct CDR3 sequences, 30% to 40% being singletons. In the case of this clonotype: Its antigen is as yet unknown.

This clonotype was obtained from a human donor in good health (CMV status not recorded). Some clones in this sample may be carry-over from other donors' samples. The chain uses TRBV6-6 and TRBJ2-1; possible D gene TRBD2, 6 bases. Sequenced here: cultured PBMCs, sampled from culture after CMV antigen stimulation. The CDR3 loop is CASSYSTSLRNEQFF. In nucleotides, the CDR3 is TGTGCCAGCAGTTACTCAACTAGCCTCCGCAATGAGCAGTTCTTC.